These 5 T cell receptor beta chains were all obtained from the same sample, sequenced in a study of tumor and adjacent non-tumor tissue in lung cancer. A modified ARM-PCR protocol with three rounds of nested PCR amplified TCRbeta. TCRdb processed the multiplex PCR reads anew with MiXCR; each CDR3 protein has one entry. Among around 66,000 distinct CDR3 sequences, 73% were seen once, and the ten largest hold over 25%. This sample's RNA came from whole unsorted tissue. The sample was lung tumor tissue. Source of these receptors: a man in his 60s with non-small cell lung cancer.

Comments on this clonotype: Given a much more abundant clone one base away, this may be a read error. The rearrangement links TRBV5-1 to TRBJ2-7; 8 bases are a match to TRBD2. Trimming at V came to 3 bases and at J to 8 bases, leaving 10 bases not matched to a gene. The CDR3 has 14 amino acids. CDR1 SGHRS and CDR2 YFSETQ come from the germline V gene. CDR3 coding DNA: TGCGCCAGCAGCTCGGGACTCGGGAGGGGGAAGCAGTACTTC. This encodes CASSSGLGRGKQYF.

Only one count was recorded for this clonotype. The V call is TRBV5-4, the J call TRBJ2-3; D might be TRBD2 (6 bases). The ends were cut back, 7 bases at V and 4 bases at J, with 13 bases in the middle. The CDR3 has 13 residues. The germline CDR1 and CDR2 sequences are SGHNT and YYREEE (reference sequence). This CDR3 reads CASARLVSDTQYF. The CDR3 bases are TGTGCCAGCGCCAGACTAGTTTCAGATACGCAGTATTTT. Full variable domain (remainder filled in from reference TRBV5-4 and TRBJ2-3): ETGVTQSPTHLIKTRGQQVTLRCSSQSGHNTVSWYQQALGQGPQFIFQYYREEENGRGNFPPRFSGLQFPNYSSELNVNALELDDSALYLCASARLVSDTQYFGPGTRLTVL.

Notes on this clonotype: An end of the junction differs from the germline gene, which may be a read error. V usage is TRBV29-1 and J usage is TRBJ2-2; perhaps TRBD2 as D (6 bases). This CDR3 has 15 amino acids. CDR1 SQVTM and CDR2 ANQGSEA come from the germline V gene. CDR3 nucleotide sequence: TGCAACGTTGAGGGAGTAGCGGTGAACACCGGGGAGCTGTTTTTT. It specifies CNVEGVAVNTGELFF.

The genes are TRBV12-3 or TRBV12-4 and TRBJ1-4; 10 bases map to TRBD1. V shed 5 bases and J 5 bases; nucleotides not matched to a gene: 2. The CDR3 sequence is 14 residues long. In nucleotides, the CDR3 is TGTGCCAGCAGTCCGGGACAGGGGAATGAAAAACTGTTTTTT. Amino acids: CASSPGQGNEKLFF.

Comment on this clonotype: A read error may be the cause here, since a much bigger clone is one base away. The chain is built from TRBV10-3 and TRBJ2-5, with TRBD2 identical over 9 bases. Germline V gives CDR1 ENHRY, CDR2 SYGVKD. Losses at the gene ends were 8 bases for V and 2 bases for J; bases not matched to a gene: 9. The CDR3 length is 15 residues. CDR3 DNA sequence: TGTGCCATCCGCCGAAGTAGCGGGAGTCAAGAGACCCAGTACTTC. This sequence encodes CAIRRSSGSQETQYF.